Each of the 12 T cell receptor beta chains below was sequenced from the same sample in a study of T cell repertoires in cytomegalovirus infection. Their recognized antigens are unknown. TCRdb itself ran the reads through MiXCR, one entry per CDR3 protein. The top ten clones hold about 14% of a sample with about 900,000 distinct CDR3 sequences, around 30% of them seen once. Sequencing used cultured CD8+ T cells from PBMCs, obtained from culture after CMV antigen stimulation. The receptors originated from a human donor in good health (CMV status not recorded). Some clones in this sample may be carry-over from other donors' samples.

This clonotype was counted only a few times. V gene TRBV9 combines with J gene TRBJ2-1; D not certain. V lost 3 bases and J 5 bases, leaving 6 bases between the germline ends. This CDR3 spans 12 amino acids. Germline V gene data show CDR1 as SGDLS and CDR2 as YYNGEE. CDR3 DNA: TGTGCCAGCAGCGCCCAAAACAATGAGCAGTTCTTC. The encoded protein is CASSAQNNEQFF.

The J gene is TRBJ2-2, the V gene TRBV6-5; 8 positions match TRBD1. J lost 1 base, V lost 5 bases, and 3 bases had no gene match. This CDR3 is 15 amino acids long. Germline V gives CDR1 MNHEY, CDR2 SVGAGI. The CDR3 loop reads CASSMTGVNTGELFF. CDR3 DNA: TGTGCCAGCAGTATGACAGGGGTGAACACCGGGGAGCTGTTTTTT.

V and J are TRBV27 and TRBJ1-2; 12 bases are shared with TRBD1. The CDR3 has 18 amino acids. Germline assignment: CDR1 MNHEY and CDR2 SMNVEV (reference sequence). Germline trimming cut 7 bases from V and 9 bases from J; bases unmatched to any gene: 21. The DNA for the CDR3 is TGTGCCAGCACCGACCCCGGGACAGGGGGCGCTTACCCACGGAGCTACACCTTC. Encoded protein: CASTDPGTGGAYPRSYTF.

The V call is TRBV7-6, the J call TRBJ2-5, with D possibly matching TRBD2 (6 bases). The V end was cut by 5 bases, the J end by 7 bases, with 11 bases between. This CDR3 comprises 12 residues. The germline gives CDR1 SGHVS, CDR2 FNYEAQ. The CDR3 nucleotides read TGTGCCAGCAGCGGACTGGAGGGGACCCAGTACTTC. Translated: CASSGLEGTQYF. The entire variable domain, with the rest obtained from reference TRBV7-6 and TRBJ2-5, is as follows: GAGVSQSPRYKVTKRGQDVALRCDPISGHVSLYWYRQALGQGPEFLTYFNYEAQQDKSGLPNDRFSAERPEGSISTLTIQRTEQRDSAMYRCASSGLEGTQYFGPGTRLLVL.

The chain combines TRBV27 with TRBJ1-2, with D tentatively TRBD1 (5 bases). Per germline, CDR1 MNHEY and CDR2 SMNVEV (reference sequence). The ends were cut back, 5 bases at V and 7 bases at J, with 11 bases in the middle. The CDR3 length is 12 residues. CDR3 nucleotides: TGTGCCAGCAGTCCGCAGGGCTTTGGCTACACCTTC. Protein sequence: CASSPQGFGYTF.

This clonotype was seen only a few times. This sequence joins TRBV7-8 and TRBJ2-7; 13 positions agree with TRBD2. Germline-derived CDR1 and CDR2 are SGHVS and FQNEAQ. The CDR3 is 19 residues long. V lost 1 base and J lost 0; bases outside the gene matches: 9. Here the CDR3 DNA reads TGTGCCAGCAGCTTAGAGGGGGGACTAGCGGGGCCCAGCTCCTACGAGCAGTACGTC. Its translation: CASSLEGGLAGPSSYEQYV.

The CDR3 loop is CASSILYPGAGKDEQFF. The DNA for the CDR3 is TGTGCCAGCAGCATCTTATATCCGGGGGCTGGGAAAGATGAGCAGTTCTTC. The rearrangement links TRBV27 to TRBJ2-1, with D possibly being TRBD1 or TRBD2 (6 bases each). V lost 6 bases to trimming and J lost 8 bases, with 26 bases between them. This CDR3 is built from 17 residues. The germline V gene encodes CDR1 MNHEY and CDR2 SMNVEV (reference sequence).

The CDR3 reads CASSQDWGTGGKDYGYTF. DNA of the CDR3: TGTGCCAGCAGCCAAGATTGGGGGACAGGGGGGAAAGACTATGGCTACACCTTC. The V call is TRBV14, the J call TRBJ1-2, with 11 positions matching TRBD1. This CDR3 comprises 18 residues. Germline CDR1 is SGHDN and CDR2 is FVKESK. J was trimmed by 3 bases and V by 0 bases; bases with no gene match: 9.

The CDR3 loop reads CASSTQQGLDQPQHF. As DNA, the CDR3 is TGTGCCAGCAGCACCCAACAGGGACTTGATCAGCCCCAGCATTTT. The V and J genes are TRBV7-6 and TRBJ1-5, with a weak D call TRBD1 (6 bases). Germline CDR1 and CDR2: SGHVS and FNYEAQ. The CDR3 sequence is 15 residues long. V gave up 5 bases and J gave up 5 bases, with 16 bases separating them. Using reference TRBV7-6 and TRBJ1-5 for the parts outside the CDR3, the full variable domain is GAGVSQSPRYKVTKRGQDVALRCDPISGHVSLYWYRQALGQGPEFLTYFNYEAQQDKSGLPNDRFSAERPEGSISTLTIQRTEQRDSAMYRCASSTQQGLDQPQHFGDGTRLSIL.

This sequence joins TRBV20-1 and TRBJ2-4; D is unclear. Trimming shortened V by 4 bases and J by 1 base, and 8 bases separated the two germline ends. CDR3 length: 13 amino acids. Germline V gives CDR1 DFQATT, CDR2 SNEGSKA (reference sequence). The CDR3 nucleotides read TGCAGTGCTAAGGACCGGGCCAAAAACATTCAGTACTTC. Amino acid sequence: CSAKDRAKNIQYF.

The chain couples TRBV18 to TRBJ2-1; 8 bases line up with TRBD2. Unmatched junction bases numbered 8, after V lost 2 bases and J lost 8 bases. The length of the CDR3 is 15 residues. CDR1 is KGHSH, CDR2 LQKENI, per germline. The DNA for the CDR3 is TGTGCCAGCTCACCAACCGGGACTAGATCTGATGAGCAGTTCTTC. This gives the protein CASSPTGTRSDEQFF.

This clonotype was recorded many times. The rearrangement uses TRBV7-2 and TRBJ2-1, with 10 bases lining up with TRBD2. CDR3 length: 15 amino acids. V shed 5 bases, J shed 7 bases, and the junction held 8 bases outside the gene matches. Germline CDR1 and CDR2: SGHTA and FQGNSA. CDR3 sequence: CASSPSSGGGNEQFF. DNA of the CDR3: TGTGCCAGCAGCCCCTCTAGCGGGGGAGGTAATGAGCAGTTCTTC.